Detailed here is one T cell receptor (beta chain). Measured with immunoSEQ multiplex PCR; TCRdb has only the in-frame clones, and not every one. The top ten clones hold around 0.83% of a sample with roughly 120,000 clones, around nine tenths of them seen once. Trimming took off 5 bases at V and 5 bases at J, with 16 bases between the two ends. The length of the CDR3 is 14 residues. The V gene's germline CDR1 is KGHSH and CDR2 LQKENI. The data stem from a study of T cell clones after liver transplantation. The sequence derives from a human patient who received a liver transplant. Some T cells may be the graft donor's. The J gene is TRBJ2-7, the V gene TRBV18, with D possibly TRBD1 on 6 matching bases. Source: CD4+ T cells from blood, taken 12 months after liver transplant. CDR3: CASSRLSGEDEQYF. The CDR3 DNA reads TGTGCCAGCTCAAGGTTGTCAGGGGAAGACGAGCAGTACTTC.